These 2 T cell receptor beta chains originate from one sample sequenced in a study of metastatic and nonmetastatic thyroid tumors. Prior to thyroid surgery, none of the patients had received any treatment. Using MiXCR, TCRdb reanalyzed the PCR reads. The sample carries 30,000 to 35,000 clones, approximately 17% recorded once. Sequenced: blood. These receptors all come from a female donor with papillary thyroid cancer or a benign thyroid nodule (not recorded which). Some clones in this sample may be carry-over from other donors' samples.

The V and J genes are TRBV2 and TRBJ2-2; a possible D gene is TRBD1 (5 bases). This CDR3 has 15 amino acids. The germline gives CDR1 SNHLY, CDR2 FYNNEI. V gave up 8 bases and J gave up 4 bases, with 17 bases separating them. CDR3 nucleotide sequence: TGTGCCAGCTCCGCTGCCAGGGTCCTCACCGGGGAGCTGTTTTTT. Translated: CASSAARVLTGELFF.

At least ten counts were recorded for this clone. The gene calls are TRBV2 and TRBJ1-5; TRBD1 matches at 7 bases. CDR1 is SNHLY, CDR2 FYNNEI, per germline. This CDR3 has 11 amino acids. V was pared by 6 bases and J by 11 bases, with 4 bases of the junction left unmatched. CDR3 protein: CASSLGQAQHF. In nucleotides, the CDR3 is TGTGCCAGCAGCCTAGGACAGGCCCAGCATTTT.